The rows below give T cell receptor beta chains drawn from one sample of a study of T cell responses to AZD1222 COVID-19 vaccine. The repertoire was sequenced with immunoSEQ multiplex PCR; TCRdb's copy has only in-frame clones and lacks some. The sample includes about 100,000 clones, over 75% of them seen just once. Sequenced here: peripheral blood, sampled on day 0 of MenACWY control vaccination. These receptors were taken from an adult in good health. CDR3s include the opening cysteine and the closing phenylalanine or tryptophan. Each record gives: J gene, clone size, D gene, V gene, CDR3 protein, CDR3 DNA. A D gene is named only where the DNA matches it firmly. Clone size, where shown, is once, few, many, or a class for clones that have expanded.

J: TRBJ2-1
size: few
D: NA
V: TRBV30
CDR3: CAWSASNEQFF
DNA: TGTGCCTGGAGTGCCAGCAATGAGCAGTTCTTC

J: TRBJ1-6
size: NA
D: TRBD1
V: TRBV28
CDR3: CASSWTGQGWSPLHF
DNA: TGTGCCAGCAGCTGGACGGGACAGGGATGGTCACCCCTCCACTTT

J: TRBJ2-2
size: many
D: NA
V: TRBV24-1
CDR3: CATSDFSDTGELFF
DNA: TGTGCCACCAGTGATTTTAGCGACACCGGGGAGCTGTTTTTT

J: TRBJ1-1
size: NA
D: TRBD1
V: TRBV7-3
CDR3: CASSLLGQGNGEAFF
DNA: TGTGCCAGCAGCTTACTCGGACAGGGAAACGGTGAAGCTTTCTTT

J: TRBJ2-7
size: NA
D: TRBD2
V: TRBV18
CDR3: CASSPRGTSLYEQYF
DNA: TGTGCCAGCTCACCACGGGGGACTAGTCTGTACGAGCAGTACTTC

J: TRBJ1-5
size: NA
D: TRBD1
V: TRBV6-5
CDR3: CASSASGGPDQPQHF
DNA: TGTGCCAGCAGCGCCTCAGGGGGTCCGGATCAGCCCCAGCATTTT

J: TRBJ2-1
size: NA
D: TRBD2
V: TRBV5-1
CDR3: CASRRVAGGPHNEQFF
DNA: TGCGCCAGCAGGAGGGTAGCGGGAGGGCCGCACAATGAGCAGTTCTTC

J: TRBJ1-3
size: NA
D: NA
V: TRBV5-6
CDR3: CASSFPASRNTIYF
DNA: TGTGCCAGCAGCTTTCCAGCCTCGAGGAACACCATATATTTT

J: TRBJ1-3
size: NA
D: NA
V: TRBV27
CDR3: CASTALFGGPIYF
DNA: TGTGCCAGCACCGCCTTGTTCGGGGGTCCCATATATTTT

J: TRBJ2-1
size: once
D: NA
V: TRBV30
CDR3: CAWSVLGYNEQFF
DNA: TGTGCCTGGAGTGTACTGGGGTACAATGAGCAGTTCTTC

J: TRBJ2-3
size: NA
D: TRBD2
V: TRBV3-1/TRBV3-2
CDR3: CASRGGGDTQYF
DNA: TGTGCCAGCCGGGGCGGGGGAGATACGCAGTATTTT

J: TRBJ1-1
size: few
D: NA
V: TRBV29-1
CDR3: CSVEKRADTEAFF
DNA: TGCAGCGTTGAAAAAAGGGCTGACACTGAAGCTTTCTTT

J: TRBJ2-7
size: NA
D: NA
V: TRBV27
CDR3: CASSLRGAHEQYF
DNA: TGTGCCAGCAGTTTGCGGGGAGCCCACGAGCAGTACTTC

J: TRBJ2-5
size: once
D: NA
V: TRBV7-9
CDR3: CASSLAGSETQYF
DNA: TGTGCCAGCAGCTTAGCCGGGTCCGAGACCCAGTACTTC

J: TRBJ1-3
size: NA
D: NA
V: TRBV29-1
CDR3: CSVVEDSSGNTIYF
DNA: TGCAGCGTTGTGGAGGATTCCTCTGGAAACACCATATATTTT

J: TRBJ1-2
size: NA
D: TRBD1
V: TRBV19
CDR3: CASRTGDNNYGYTF
DNA: TGTGCCAGCCGTACAGGGGATAATAACTATGGCTACACCTTC

J: TRBJ2-3
size: NA
D: NA
V: TRBV5-4
CDR3: CASSLDGLVVDTQYF
DNA: TGTGCCAGCAGCTTGGATGGGCTAGTTGTAGATACGCAGTATTTT

J: TRBJ1-5
size: NA
D: NA
V: TRBV19
CDR3: CASSWGGQGQPQHF
DNA: TGTGCCAGTTCGTGGGGGGGGCAGGGTCAGCCCCAGCATTTT

J: TRBJ1-2
size: NA
D: NA
V: TRBV7-9
CDR3: CASSFGSFTVDGYTF
DNA: TGTGCCAGCAGCTTTGGTAGTTTTACGGTTGATGGCTACACCTTC

J: TRBJ2-3
size: NA
D: NA
V: TRBV6-5
CDR3: CASSYSGGSADTQYF
DNA: TGTGCCAGCAGTTACTCTGGGGGCAGCGCAGATACGCAGTATTTT

J: TRBJ1-4
size: NA
D: NA
V: TRBV18
CDR3: CASAANMKEKLFF
DNA: TGTGCCAGCGCGGCGAATATGAAGGAAAAACTGTTTTTT

J: TRBJ1-2
size: NA
D: NA
V: TRBV11-2
CDR3: CASSLSRGSDGYTF
DNA: TGTGCCAGCAGCTTATCGAGGGGATCGGATGGCTACACCTTC

J: TRBJ2-7
size: NA
D: TRBD1
V: TRBV7-2
CDR3: CASSKGQTPYEQYF
DNA: TGTGCCAGCAGCAAGGGACAGACACCCTACGAGCAGTACTTC

J: TRBJ2-7
size: NA
D: TRBD1
V: TRBV28
CDR3: CASGGFGTAYEQYF
DNA: TGTGCCAGCGGGGGATTCGGGACAGCCTACGAGCAGTACTTC

J: TRBJ1-6
size: NA
D: TRBD1
V: TRBV30
CDR3: CAWSERTGVENSPLHF
DNA: TGTGCCTGGAGCGAACGGACAGGGGTGGAAAATTCACCCCTCCACTTT

J: TRBJ2-3
size: NA
D: NA
V: TRBV2
CDR3: CASSPLRADTQYF
DNA: TGTGCCAGCAGTCCTCTACGGGCAGATACGCAGTATTTT

J: TRBJ1-1
size: NA
D: TRBD1
V: TRBV5-4
CDR3: CASSPRTGEATEAFF
DNA: TGTGCCAGCAGCCCCCGGACAGGGGAGGCCACTGAAGCTTTCTTT

J: TRBJ2-7
size: NA
D: NA
V: TRBV7-9
CDR3: CASSLLEGGSYEQYF
DNA: TGTGCCAGCAGCTTGCTTGAGGGGGGCTCCTACGAGCAGTACTTC